The rows below give T cell receptor beta chains drawn from one sample of a study of CD8+ T cells in alopecia areata. Only in-frame clones appear in the TCRdb table, and some are missing; sequencing was by immunoSEQ multiplex PCR. The sample shows roughly 150,000 clones, roughly 50% of them seen only once. Sample: CD4+ T cells sorted from blood, taken at week 0. These receptor sequences come from a human donor with alopecia areata. CDR3s include the opening cysteine and the closing phenylalanine or tryptophan. A D gene is named only where the DNA matches it firmly. Clone size is given for some rows only: seen once, a few or many times, or a class if the clone is expanded.

D gene	V gene	J gene	clone size	CDR3 protein	CDR3 DNA
NA	TRBV6-5	TRBJ1-2	few	CAIREGRNYGYTF	TGTGCCATCAGGGAGGGGAGGAACTATGGCTACACCTTC
NA	TRBV6-5	TRBJ1-1	once	CASRRVGEAFF	TGTGCCAGCAGGAGGGTAGGTGAAGCTTTCTTT
NA	TRBV10-3	TRBJ1-1	NA	CAISPTGNTEAFF	TGTGCCATCAGCCCGACAGGGAACACTGAAGCTTTCTTT
NA	TRBV19	TRBJ1-2	NA	CASGVSSHYGYTF	TGTGCCAGTGGTGTGTCCAGCCACTATGGCTACACCTTC
NA	TRBV5-6	TRBJ1-2	NA	CASGLRDGYNYGYTF	TGTGCCAGCGGGCTCCGGGACGGCTATAACTATGGCTACACCTTC
TRBD2	TRBV6-1	TRBJ2-1	NA	CASSGTSGGNYNEQFF	TGTGCCAGCAGTGGAACTAGCGGGGGGAACTACAATGAGCAGTTCTTC
NA	TRBV5-6	TRBJ2-4	few	CASSRMGMDGRIAKNIQYF	TGTGCCAGCTCCCGGATGGGGATGGATGGACGTATAGCCAAAAACATTCAGTACTTC
NA	TRBV6-5	TRBJ1-5	NA	CASRLNQPQHF	TGTGCCAGCAGATTAAATCAGCCCCAGCATTTT
NA	TRBV30	TRBJ1-6	NA	CAWSYRDNSPLHF	TGTGCCTGGAGTTACAGGGATAATTCACCCCTCCACTTT
NA	TRBV7-2	TRBJ2-2	NA	CASSLTGPQELFF	TGTGCCAGCAGCCTCACCGGCCCCCAGGAGCTGTTTTTT
NA	TRBV6-1	TRBJ2-3	NA	CASSRGSQNTQYF	TGTGCCAGCAGCCGGGGATCACAGAATACGCAGTATTTT
NA	TRBV29-1	TRBJ2-5	NA	CSARVETQYF	TGCAGCGCCAGGGTAGAGACCCAGTACTTC
TRBD2	TRBV30	TRBJ2-3	NA	CAWSYPGGTDTQYF	TGTGCCTGGAGTTACCCGGGGGGGACAGATACGCAGTATTTT
NA	TRBV10-3	TRBJ2-7	NA	CAISGAGRYEQYF	TGTGCCATCAGTGGAGCAGGACGCTACGAGCAGTACTTC
NA	TRBV5-6	TRBJ2-7	few	CASSLSGAAYEQYF	TGTGCCAGCAGCTTATCAGGGGCTGCCTACGAGCAGTACTTC
TRBD1	TRBV29-1	TRBJ1-1	few	CSVAPGGTEAFF	TGCAGCGTCGCCCCAGGGGGGACTGAAGCTTTCTTT
NA	TRBV7-2	TRBJ2-5	NA	CASSFSGETQYF	TGTGCCAGCAGCTTTTCAGGGGAGACCCAGTACTTC